This T cell receptor (beta chain) was retrieved from a study of blood T cell repertoires in COVID-19 (dated by TCRdb to 2019 to 2021). About the full investigation: Samples covering the acute and convalescent phases of COVID-19 were provided by collaborators in the United States, Italy and Spain. Samples came from the ongoing ImmuneRACE study (first 160 participants) plus 1,254 subjects from 6 global collaborators. The material from the prospective study consisted of cDNA or gDNA derived from T cells, B-cell-depleted T cells, or PBMCs. A freely available public database, intended as a resource for researchers studying the immune response to SARS-CoV-2, is where the repertoires were released. Subjects who had been exposed to COVID-19, were actively infected with it, or had recovered from it provided the deeply sampled blood TCRbeta repertoires that made up the dataset. Where available, HLA class I and class II types were obtained from metadata supplied by the sample provider rather than from assay-based typing. The sample metadata nearly always contained a de-identified subject ID, COVID-19 status, age in years and sex. What the research found in general, with its limitations: The amount of clinical and demographic metadata varied by source and participant and was provided uncurated.

Whole blood was collected in K2EDTA tubes by collaborating institutions according to the institutions' own protocols. For TCRbeta analysis, collaborator samples were shipped as frozen whole blood, as isolated PBMCs, or as DNA extracted from either sample type. Compared with germline, V lacks 10 bases and J lacks 5 bases; bases without a gene match: 12. The CDR3 runs 16 amino acids, cysteine and phenylalanine included. Kept here is only the CDR3 DNA, which spans 48 bases and is read in frame from base 1. Per the germline V gene (reference sequence), MNHNY is the CDR1 and SVGAGI is the CDR2. TCRbeta CDR3 regions were amplified from genomic DNA by means of the immunoSEQ Assay, a bias-controlled multiplex PCR. As for the original processing: The number of nucleated cells in each sample was estimated by amplification of reference gene primers within the assay. Sequence reads were collapsed and filtered to measure the absolute abundance of every unique TCRbeta CDR3 rearrangement. For each sample, productive Simpson clonality was calculated as the square root of Simpson's diversity index over productive rearrangements. Sourced from immuneACCESS, this table was stored by TCRdb with only in-frame sequences that have V and J called. A share of the clones is absent; for the studies checked, an unresolved V gene accounts for under half, and the remainder has no known explanation. The V and J calls and the clone size are those of that table, but D and trimming were determined from the DNA. The sample records around 200,000 clones, over 80% of which are singletons. The ten largest clones capture 5.1% of the sample.

There are a few counts of this clone. Its antigen is not yet known. Per-base quality was not reported, and no clone a single base away is much larger than it. The sample was peripheral blood. The TCR comes from a human donor in a cohort sampled during active COVID-19. The rearrangement combines TRBV6-6 with TRBJ2-3; 13 of the junction bases match TRBD2. The CDR3 sequence is CATRTSGRRLGDTQYF. The nucleotides read TGTGCCACCAGGACTAGCGGGAGAAGATTAGGAGATACGCAGTATTTT.